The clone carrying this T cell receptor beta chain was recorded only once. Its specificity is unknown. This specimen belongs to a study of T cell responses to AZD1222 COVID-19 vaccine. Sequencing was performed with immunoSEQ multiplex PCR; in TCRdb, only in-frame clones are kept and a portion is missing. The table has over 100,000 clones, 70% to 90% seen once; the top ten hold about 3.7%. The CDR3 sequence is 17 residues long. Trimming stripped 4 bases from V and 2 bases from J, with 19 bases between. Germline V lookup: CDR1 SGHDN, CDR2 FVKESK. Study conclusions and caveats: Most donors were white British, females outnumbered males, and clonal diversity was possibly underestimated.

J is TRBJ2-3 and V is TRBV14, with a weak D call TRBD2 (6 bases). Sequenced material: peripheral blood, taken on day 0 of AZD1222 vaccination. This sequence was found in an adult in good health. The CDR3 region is CASSPRHSGRHTDTQYF. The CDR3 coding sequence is TGTGCCAGCAGCCCCCGACACAGCGGGCGTCACACAGATACGCAGTATTTT. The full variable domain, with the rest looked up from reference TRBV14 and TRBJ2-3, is EAGVTQFPSHSVIEKGQTVTLRCDPISGHDNLYWYRRVMGKEIKFLLHFVKESKQDESGMPNNRFLAERTGGTYSTLKVQPAELEDSGVYFCASSPRHSGRHTDTQYFGPGTRLTVL.